The 21 T cell receptor beta chains listed next were all sequenced from one sample in a study of PD-1 blockade in mismatch repair-deficient tumors. Libraries were prepared by immunoSEQ multiplex PCR; TCRdb keeps only in-frame clonotypes and omits some of them. The sample records 65,000 to 80,000 clones, 70% to 85% being singletons. The material sequenced was peripheral blood, taken 2 weeks after starting pembrolizumab. The origin of the receptors is an adult with mismatch repair-deficient cancer.

The gene calls are TRBV27 and TRBJ2-3, with 9 positions matching TRBD1. The CDR3 covers 15 residues. V lost 9 bases, J lost 0 bases, and 7 bases stayed unmatched. Germline V gene data show CDR1 as MNHEY and CDR2 as SMNVEV (reference sequence). CDR3 sequence (DNA): TGTGCCAGTGCCGGGACAGGGACTAGCACAGATACGCAGTATTTT. Protein sequence: CASAGTGTSTDTQYF.

The V call is TRBV5-1, the J call TRBJ2-1, with 9 bases fitting TRBD2. This CDR3 spans 15 amino acids. Germline V gene sequence: CDR1 SGHRS, CDR2 YFSETQ. Germline trimming cut 1 base from V and 6 bases from J; bases unmatched to any gene: 5. CDR3 coding DNA: TGCGCCAGCAGCTTGCTAGCGGGAACGGGCAATGAGCAGTTCTTC. This encodes CASSLLAGTGNEQFF.

The CDR3 region is CASSPVGSGGYTF. CDR3 in DNA: TGTGCCAGCAGCCCGGTAGGGAGTGGTGGCTACACCTTC. This rearrangement joins TRBV14 to TRBJ1-2; no clear D gene. Germline CDR1 reads SGHDN; CDR2 reads FVKESK. V was pared by 4 bases and J by 7 bases, with 13 bases between. This CDR3 region has 13 residues.

This sequence joins TRBV27 and TRBJ2-6, with unresolved D. CDR1 and CDR2 from the germline V gene are MNHEY and SMNVEV (reference sequence). The CDR3 is 13 amino acids. The V and J ends lost 2 bases and 8 bases respectively, with 7 bases between them. The CDR3 spells CASSLAPSNVLTF. In nucleotides, the CDR3 is TGTGCCAGCAGTTTAGCCCCCTCCAACGTCCTGACTTTC.

Details on this clone: One junction end does not reproduce the germline sequence, and a read error may be involved. The same CDR3 also results from other DNA sequences found in this sample. The chain carries TRBV7-2 and TRBJ2-5, with D perhaps given as TRBD1 or TRBD2 (5 bases each). Per the germline V gene, CDR1 is SGHTA and CDR2 is FQGNSA. This CDR3 is built from 17 residues. In nucleotides, the CDR3 is TGTGCTAGCAGCCAAAGGGGAAAACCGGGACCTCAAGAGACCCAGTACTTC. Its protein is CASSQRGKPGPQETQYF.

The chain has TRBV5-1 and TRBJ1-1, with D possibly TRBD1 on 5 matching bases. Looked up from germline, CDR1 is SGHRS and CDR2 is YFSETQ. The CDR3 is 17 residues long. V dropped 0 bases and J dropped 13 bases, with 28 bases sitting between them. The CDR3 here is CASSLDQMKGLPPGGFF. The CDR3 nucleotides are TGCGCCAGCAGCTTGGACCAAATGAAGGGACTGCCACCTGGGGGTTTCTTT.

The V call is TRBV21-1, the J call TRBJ2-6; TRBD2, the table's D call, was not compared with the DNA. TRBV21-1 is recorded as a pseudogene. The CDR3 sequence is 16 residues long. This CDR3 is CASSKAGSSGANVLTF. The CDR3 coding sequence is TGTGCCAGCAGCAAGGCCGGGTCCTCTGGGGCCAACGTCCTGACTTTC.

The chain joins TRBV7-8 to TRBJ1-1; D is ambiguous. Trimming pared 2 bases from V and 0 bases from J, leaving 10 bases between. Germline V gene sequence: CDR1 SGHVS, CDR2 FQNEAQ. This CDR3 is built from 15 residues. Here the CDR3 reads CASSLSGQMNTEAFF. CDR3 nucleotide sequence: TGTGCCAGCAGCTTATCGGGCCAAATGAACACTGAAGCTTTCTTT.

V is TRBV21-1 and J is TRBJ2-3; TRBD2, the D gene given by the table, was not confirmed from the DNA. TRBV21-1 is labeled a pseudogene. The CDR3 has 18 residues. The DNA for the CDR3 is TGTGCCAGCAGCAAAGCGCTAGCGGGAACGGTTGGAACAGATACGCAGTATTTT. Its translation is CASSKALAGTVGTDTQYF.

This CDR3 is CASSVRGSRGVSSYEQYF. Written as DNA, the CDR3 is TGTGCCAGTAGTGTTCGGGGGTCGAGGGGAGTTTCCTCCTACGAGCAGTACTTC. The rearrangement joins TRBV19 to TRBJ2-7; D is possibly TRBD2 (6 bases). The CDR3 is made up of 18 amino acids. Trimming cost V 5 bases and J 0 bases, with 23 bases left between them. From germline, CDR1 is LNHDA and CDR2 SQIVND (reference sequence).

The rearrangement joins TRBV4-1 to TRBJ2-3; D is uncertain. The CDR3 is 13 amino acids. Deletions cut 7 bases from V and 5 bases from J, with 13 bases between. Germline V lookup: CDR1 MGHRA, CDR2 YSYEKL. The CDR3 loop is CASTLLPIDTQYF. The CDR3 region has the DNA TGCGCCAGCACCCTTCTACCGATAGATACGCAGTATTTT.

CDR3 loop: CASSLTRTQETQYF. CDR3 in DNA: TGTGCCAGCAGCTTAACCCGGACCCAAGAGACCCAGTACTTC. The chain combines TRBV7-3 with TRBJ2-5; D ambiguous. The germline V and J ends were trimmed by 0 bases and 1 base, with 6 bases remaining between them. The CDR3 extends over 14 amino acids. Germline lookup yields CDR1 SGHTA and CDR2 FQGTGA.

This rearrangement joins TRBV28 to TRBJ2-5; TRBD2 might be the D (5 bases). Germline lookup yields CDR1 MDHEN and CDR2 SYDVKM. V gave up 11 bases and J gave up 2 bases, with 18 bases separating them. CDR3 size: 14 residues. The DNA for the CDR3 is TGTGCCTGCACCGAGAGACGGGGACAAGAGACCCAGTACTTC. It codes for CACTERRGQETQYF.

This clone is a singleton in its sample. The chain joins TRBV6-1 to TRBJ2-3, with 11 positions matching TRBD2. The trim removed 1 base at V and 6 bases at J, leaving 9 bases unmatched. The germline CDR1 and CDR2 sequences are MNHNS and SASEGT. The CDR3 covers 17 residues. The chain's CDR3 is CASSEGHSGRASDTQYF. Here the CDR3 DNA reads TGTGCCAGCAGTGAAGGACATAGCGGGAGGGCATCGGATACGCAGTATTTT.

This clone came up once. The V gene is TRBV7-8, the J gene TRBJ1-1; 8 positions match TRBD1. The germline gives CDR1 SGHVS, CDR2 FQNEAQ. The CDR3 contains 13 residues. V lost 4 bases, J lost 7 bases, and 5 bases stayed unmatched. The CDR3 protein is CASSSDRGDEAFF. Written as DNA, the CDR3 is TGTGCCAGCAGCTCCGACAGGGGCGATGAAGCTTTCTTT. The full variable domain, its missing parts supplied by reference TRBV7-8 and TRBJ1-1, is GAGVSQSPRYKVAKRGQDVALRCDPISGHVSLFWYQQALGQGPEFLTYFQNEAQLDKSGLPSDRFFAERPEGSVSTLKIQRTQQEDSAVYLCASSSDRGDEAFFGQGTRLTVV.

The rearrangement joins TRBV11-3 to TRBJ2-7, with D perhaps matching TRBD2 (5 bases). The CDR3 contains 16 residues. Germline CDR1 and CDR2: SGHNT and YENEEA. With 5 bases removed from V and 5 bases from J, the gap between germline ends came to 22 bases. DNA of the CDR3: TGTGCCAGCAGCGACCCTGGACTTCCTCTGGGAGACGAGCAGTACTTC. Protein sequence: CASSDPGLPLGDEQYF.

The chain has TRBV29-1 and TRBJ2-7, with D possibly being TRBD2 (6 bases). Trimming cost V 7 bases and J 5 bases, with 15 bases left between them. Germline CDR1 is SQVTM and CDR2 is ANQGSEA. This CDR3 comprises 12 residues. The CDR3: CSASGSGNEQYF. In nucleotides, the CDR3 is TGCAGCGCGAGCGGGTCGGGAAACGAGCAGTACTTC.

The rearrangement joins TRBV4-3 to TRBJ2-1; 8 bases fit TRBD2. The germline V gene has CDR1 LGHNA and CDR2 YSLEER. The CDR3 has 15 amino acids. After removal of 1 base from V and 4 bases from J, the junction contained 3 bases not matched to a gene. Here the CDR3 DNA reads TGCGCCAGCAGCCAAGTAGCGGGACAATACAATGAGCAGTTCTTC. This translates into CASSQVAGQYNEQFF.

This chain uses TRBV5-8 with TRBJ1-1; D is perhaps TRBD1 (6 bases). Germline values: CDR1 SGHTS, CDR2 YDEGEE. This CDR3 has 15 amino acids. Trimming removed 2 bases at V and 6 bases at J, with 17 bases between. The CDR3 DNA reads TGTGCCAGCAGCTTCGGTGTAGGGGGGTACCCTGAAGCTTTCTTT. Protein sequence: CASSFGVGGYPEAFF. Variable domain in full (rest from reference TRBV5-8 and TRBJ1-1): EAGVTQSPTHLIKTRGQQATLRCSPISGHTSVYWYQQALGLGLQFLLWYDEGEERNRGNFPPRFSGRQFPNYSSELNVNALELEDSALYLCASSFGVGGYPEAFFGQGTRLTVV.

The rearrangement links TRBV30 to TRBJ1-1, with a weak D call TRBD1 (6 bases). This CDR3 contains 13 residues. Deletions cut 3 bases from V and 3 bases from J, with 11 bases between. CDR1 and CDR2 (germline): GTSNPN, SVGIG (reference sequence). CDR3 DNA: TGTGCCTGGAGCCGGGGGCTCTACACTGAAGCTTTCTTT. Its translation is CAWSRGLYTEAFF.

The genes are TRBV2 and TRBJ2-1; TRBD2 matches at 7 bases. Unmatched junction bases numbered 10, after V lost 7 bases and J lost 4 bases. Germline V gene data show CDR1 as SNHLY and CDR2 as FYNNEI. The CDR3 loop spans 15 amino acids. The DNA of the CDR3 is TGTGCCAGCACAAGGGAGGGAGCCGAATACAATGAGCAGTTCTTC. The encoded protein is CASTREGAEYNEQFF. Full variable domain (remainder filled in from reference TRBV2 and TRBJ2-1): EPEVTQTPSHQVTQMGQEVILRCVPISNHLYFYWYRQILGQKVEFLVSFYNNEISEKSEIFDDQFSVERPDGSNFTLKIRSTKLEDSAMYFCASTREGAEYNEQFFGPGTRLTVL.